This TCR beta chain was identified during a study of blood T cell repertoires in COVID-19 (TCRdb year 2020). In the study overall: Samples from collaborators originated in the United States, Italy and Spain and spanned both the acute and convalescent phases of COVID-19. The material from the prospective study consisted of cDNA or gDNA derived from T cells, B-cell-depleted T cells, or PBMCs. Subjects who had been exposed to COVID-19, were actively infected with it, or had recovered from it provided the deeply sampled blood TCRbeta repertoires that made up the dataset. The repertoires were released in a freely available public database intended as a resource for research on the immune response to SARS-CoV-2. Samples came from the ongoing ImmuneRACE study (first 160 participants) plus 1,254 subjects from 6 global collaborators. The sample metadata nearly always contained a de-identified subject ID, COVID-19 status, age in years and sex. Where available, HLA class I and class II types were obtained from metadata supplied by the sample provider rather than from assay-based typing.

With respect to this clone: It lacks a known antigen. No quality values exist for individual bases; no much larger clone is one base distant.

Paper-wide results and their limitations: The quantity of clinical and demographic metadata differed by source and by participant and was supplied without curation.

TCRbeta CDR3 regions were amplified from genomic DNA by means of the immunoSEQ Assay, a bias-controlled multiplex PCR. Regarding the original processing steps: The number of nucleated cells in each sample was estimated by amplification of reference gene primers within the assay. To quantify the absolute abundance of each unique TCRbeta CDR3 rearrangement, sequence reads were collapsed and filtered. For each sample, productive Simpson clonality was calculated as the square root of Simpson's diversity index over productive rearrangements. TCRdb mirrors the immuneACCESS table, restricted to in-frame sequences. Some clones are absent from its copies; in checked studies, under half trace to an unresolved V gene, and the reason for the others is unknown. That table is the source of V, J and clone size, and D and trimming were worked out from the DNA. A total of 200,000 to 250,000 clones appear in this sample, over 80% of them only once. The biggest ten clones account for roughly 1.9% of the sample.

Another Seattle source contributed samples from volunteer blood donors who had recovered from COVID-19. Whole blood was collected in K2EDTA tubes by collaborating institutions according to the institutions' own protocols. For TCRbeta analysis, collaborators shipped samples in one of three forms: frozen whole blood, isolated PBMCs, or DNA extracted from either of those sample types. Trimmed from V: 4 bases; trimmed from J: 0 bases; junction bases lacking a gene match: 4. According to the germline V gene, CDR1 reads SGDLS and CDR2 reads YYNGEE. From the cysteine through the phenylalanine, the CDR3 covers 15 amino acids. CDR3 DNA only is kept here, 45 bases in frame from base 1.

Recombination joined TRBV9 with TRBJ1-5, with 7 central nucleotides matching TRBD1. The sequenced sample consisted of peripheral blood. The source of this sequence is a man aged 25-40 years who had recovered from COVID-19. The CDR3 loop reads CASSRRGDSNQPQHF. Here is the DNA: TGTGCCAGCAGCCGCAGGGGGGATAGCAATCAGCCCCAGCATTTT.